The next 21 T cell receptor beta chains were all read from a single sample in a study of T cell changes during pregnancy in multiple sclerosis. Assay: immunoSEQ multiplex PCR; the TCRdb copy retains only in-frame clones and omits some. Altogether about 32,000 clones are present, 90% to 95% being singletons, with the ten largest covering about 3.6%. Specimen: CD8+ T cells from peripheral blood mononuclear cells, collected in the second trimester of pregnancy. These receptors came from a female donor in good health, enrolled as a control in a pregnancy study.

V gene TRBV4-3 combines with J gene TRBJ1-3, with a weak D call TRBD1 (5 bases). This CDR3 has 18 amino acids. CDR1 is LGHNA, CDR2 YSLEER, per germline. Trimming removed 0 bases from V and 4 bases from J, with 19 bases in between. DNA for the CDR3: TGCGCCAGCAGCCAAGAAACTCAAGGGGAATTTCCAGGAAACACCATATATTTT. Protein: CASSQETQGEFPGNTIYF.

V gene TRBV4-3 combines with J gene TRBJ2-2, with D perhaps TRBD2 (5 bases). The V end lost 1 base, the J end lost 0 bases, and 9 bases lay between the germline ends. CDR1 LGHNA and CDR2 YSLEER come from the germline V gene. CDR3 length: 16 residues. The CDR3 here is CASSQGAGSNTGELFF. The DNA for the CDR3 is TGCGCCAGCAGCCAAGGGGCGGGTTCGAACACCGGGGAGCTGTTTTTT.

V gene TRBV29-1 combines with J gene TRBJ1-4; tentatively, D is TRBD1 (5 bases). V was clipped by 0 bases and J by 3 bases, with 11 bases between them. CDR3 length: 15 amino acids. Germline values: CDR1 SQVTM, CDR2 ANQGSEA. The CDR3: CSVEEVTDPNEKLFF. The CDR3, as DNA: TGCAGCGTTGAAGAAGTGACAGACCCTAATGAAAAACTGTTTTTT.

The rearrangement links TRBV9 to TRBJ1-1; 7 positions match TRBD1. Germline trimming cut 3 bases from V and 1 base from J; bases unmatched to any gene: 12. Germline CDR1 SGDLS, CDR2 YYNGEE. CDR3 length: 17 amino acids. The CDR3 bases are TGTGCCAGCAGCGCGTACCTTTCACAGGGGCCGAACACTGAAGCTTTCTTT. It codes for CASSAYLSQGPNTEAFF. Supplemented by reference TRBV9 and TRBJ1-1, the full variable domain reads DSGVTQTPKHLITATGQRVTLRCSPRSGDLSVYWYQQSLDQGLQFLIQYYNGEERAKGNILERFSAQQFPDLHSELNLSSLELGDSALYFCASSAYLSQGPNTEAFFGQGTRLTVV.

This chain connects TRBV29-1 to TRBJ2-3, with TRBD2 matching over 7 bases. The CDR3 extends over 11 amino acids. CDR1 and CDR2 (germline): SQVTM, ANQGSEA. The trim removed 6 bases at V and 8 bases at J, leaving 5 bases unmatched. CDR3 nucleotide sequence: TGCAGCGTGCTGGGCGGGGGTACGCAGTATTTT. It encodes CSVLGGGTQYF.

The chain joins TRBV9 to TRBJ2-7; no clear D. CDR3 size: 14 residues. Per the germline V gene, CDR1 is SGDLS and CDR2 is YYNGEE. With 4 bases removed from V and 7 bases from J, the gap between germline ends came to 18 bases. CDR3 bases: TGTGCCAGCAGCCCAACTGGAGACTTACGAGAGCAGTACTTC. Its translation is CASSPTGDLREQYF.

This chain joins TRBV6-1 and TRBJ2-7; TRBD1 might be the D (5 bases). The germline V gene has CDR1 MNHNS and CDR2 SASEGT. The V end lost 3 bases, the J end lost 4 bases, and 7 bases lay between the germline ends. The CDR3 covers 12 residues. The CDR3 loop reads CASSETAYEQYF. The CDR3 DNA is TGTGCCAGCAGTGAGACAGCGTACGAGCAGTACTTC.

The chain couples TRBV6-5 to TRBJ2-7, with TRBD2 identical over 8 bases. After removal of 6 bases from V and 2 bases from J, the junction contained 6 bases not matched to a gene. This CDR3 is built from 14 residues. CDR1 and CDR2 (germline): MNHEY, SVGAGI. CDR3 coding DNA: TGTGCCAGCAGACAAGCGGGGGAGACCTACGAGCAGTACTTC. Residues: CASRQAGETYEQYF.

The gene calls are TRBV10-2 and TRBJ2-7; TRBD1 aligns across 9 bases. There are 15 residues in the CDR3. Trimming cost V 4 bases and J 5 bases; bases outside gene matches: 9. Germline CDR1 and CDR2: WSHSY and SAAADI. CDR3 nucleotides: TGCGCCAGCAGTGGGGCGGGGGACAGGGTCGACGAGCAGTACTTC. Its translation is CASSGAGDRVDEQYF.

The V and J genes are TRBV27 and TRBJ2-7; D call uncertain. CDR3 size: 12 residues. Germline loops: CDR1 MNHEY, CDR2 SMNVEV (reference sequence). Deletions cut 4 bases from V and 2 bases from J, with 6 bases between. The CDR3 nucleotides are TGTGCCAGCAGTTCAACACCCTACGAGCAGTACTTC. Translating it yields CASSSTPYEQYF.

The V gene is TRBV7-9, the J gene TRBJ1-2; D not certain. The CDR3 loop spans 11 amino acids. V shed 7 bases and J shed 5 bases, with 8 bases lying between them. Germline CDR1 reads SEHNR; CDR2 reads FQNEAQ (reference sequence). CDR3 DNA sequence: TGTGCCAGCACCCGAGATTATGGCTACACCTTC. Translated, it gives CASTRDYGYTF.

This clone occurred a few times. This rearrangement joins TRBV11-3 to TRBJ1-2; 7 bases align to TRBD1. In germline, CDR1 is SGHNT, CDR2 YENEEA. The CDR3 contains 14 residues. The V segment lost 2 bases and the J segment 8 bases; nucleotides outside the gene matches: 8. The CDR3 reads CASSLSPTGPGYTF. DNA of the CDR3: TGTGCCAGCAGCTTAAGTCCGACAGGGCCGGGCTACACCTTC.

V and J are TRBV29-1 and TRBJ2-7; D unresolved. V shed 1 base and J shed 6 bases, with 10 bases lying between them. Germline CDR1 is SQVTM and CDR2 is ANQGSEA. The CDR3 totals 12 residues. Here the CDR3 reads CSVEGAYGEQYF. CDR3 sequence (DNA): TGCAGCGTTGAAGGCGCCTACGGCGAGCAGTACTTC.

The chain couples TRBV27 to TRBJ2-7; no clear D. V shed 6 bases and J shed 5 bases, with 17 bases lying between them. Germline CDR1 MNHEY, CDR2 SMNVEV (reference sequence). There are 14 residues in the CDR3. This chain's CDR3 is CASSPDGSYHEQYF. CDR3 DNA: TGTGCCAGCAGCCCGGATGGTAGCTACCACGAGCAGTACTTC.

This clone has more than one count but fewer than ten. The CDR3 loop reads CASSVAAGELFF. CDR3 nucleotides: TGTGCCAGCAGCGTGGCCGCCGGGGAGCTGTTTTTT. V usage is TRBV9 and J usage is TRBJ2-2, with D hard to call. CDR3 length equals 12 residues. From germline, CDR1 is SGDLS and CDR2 YYNGEE. Deletions cut 2 bases from V and 6 bases from J, with 5 bases between.

This clone was detected a few times. The gene calls are TRBV9 and TRBJ2-2; 7 nucleotides align to TRBD1. The V gene's germline CDR1 is SGDLS and CDR2 YYNGEE. This CDR3 is built from 16 residues. Trimming cost V 2 bases and J 0 bases; bases outside gene matches: 4. CDR3 sequence (DNA): TGTGCCAGCAGCGTCGACAGGGTTACGAACACCGGGGAGCTGTTTTTT. This codes for CASSVDRVTNTGELFF. Drawing the rest from reference TRBV9 and TRBJ2-2, the complete variable domain is DSGVTQTPKHLITATGQRVTLRCSPRSGDLSVYWYQQSLDQGLQFLIQYYNGEERAKGNILERFSAQQFPDLHSELNLSSLELGDSALYFCASSVDRVTNTGELFFGEGSRLTVL.

The J gene is TRBJ2-7, the V gene TRBV12-5; TRBD2 might be the D (6 bases). The CDR3 runs to 15 residues. Trimming cost V 6 bases and J 0 bases, with 15 bases left between them. Germline V gene data show CDR1 as LGHNT and CDR2 as FRNRAP. The CDR3 bases are TGTGCTAGTGGGGGGGGTCTAGAGAGCTCCTACGAGCAGTACTTC. This sequence encodes CASGGGLESSYEQYF.

The rearrangement joins TRBV4-2 to TRBJ1-1; D possibly corresponds to TRBD1 (6 bases). V was clipped by 3 bases and J by 2 bases, with 16 bases between them. The CDR3 loop spans 16 amino acids. Germline loops: CDR1 LGHNA, CDR2 YNFKEQ. CDR3 nucleotides: TGTGCCAGCAGCCACCCTAAAACAGGGAGCAACACTGAAGCTTTCTTT. The encoded protein is CASSHPKTGSNTEAFF.

The chain is built from TRBV28 and TRBJ2-7, with D possibly TRBD2 on 6 matching bases. This CDR3 comprises 16 residues. Trimming shortened V by 6 bases and J by 0 bases, and 18 bases separated the two germline ends. CDR1 is MDHEN, CDR2 SYDVKM, per germline. DNA of the CDR3: TGTGCCAGCAGCCTTGAACTAGCTCTCCCCTCCTACGAGCAGTACTTC. Protein product: CASSLELALPSYEQYF.

J is TRBJ2-7 and V is TRBV2; D uncertain. The CDR3 has 12 amino acids. Germline V gives CDR1 SNHLY, CDR2 FYNNEI. The ends were cut back, 3 bases at V and 5 bases at J, with 8 bases in the middle. The CDR3 loop is CASSEWADEQYF. The CDR3 DNA follows: TGTGCCAGCAGTGAGTGGGCAGACGAGCAGTACTTC.

The chain joins TRBV7-2 to TRBJ2-3; D possibly corresponds to TRBD2 (7 bases). V lost 0 bases to trimming and J lost 4 bases, with 11 bases between them. The CDR3 is 15 residues long. Germline assignment: CDR1 SGHTA and CDR2 FQGNSA. The CDR3 DNA follows: TGTGCCAGCAGCTTAGCGGGGGGGCCCCCAGATACGCAGTATTTT. This encodes CASSLAGGPPDTQYF.